The 24 T cell receptor beta chains below come from one sample, sequenced in a study of T cells in women clearing cervical HPV infection. This table comes from immunoSEQ multiplex PCR, and its TCRdb copy is limited to in-frame clones, with some not included. The table lists about 28,000 clones, with 7.5% to 9.5% in the top ten. Sequenced input: blood buffy coat. These receptors were obtained from a woman between 18 and 69 years old with a cervical HPV16 infection that either progressed to CIN3+ or cleared (not recorded which).

The CDR3: CASSFASDTTDTQYF. The CDR3 DNA, read in part, is TGCGCCAGCAGCTTTGCTAGCGACACCACAGATACG. The V gene is TRBV5-1, the J gene TRBJ2-3; the D gene is possibly TRBD2 (6 bases). The CDR3 end falls 3 residues outside the read, so it is completed with the germline J gene. V was shortened by 2 bases and J by 2 bases, with 12 bases between the two germline ends. Per the germline V gene, CDR1 is SGHRS and CDR2 is YFSETQ. This CDR3 region has 15 residues.

Turning to this clone: Read data end 3 residues before the CDR3 end; the end is taken from the germline J gene. The gene calls are TRBV10-1 and TRBJ2-7, with 8 bases lining up with TRBD2. The CDR3 extends over 15 amino acids. Germline-derived CDR1 and CDR2 are WNHNN and SYGVQD (reference sequence). V shed 1 base, J shed 4 bases, and the junction held 6 bases outside the gene matches. CDR3 DNA (partial): TGCGCCAGCAGTGAGTTGAGCGGGAGTGGGTACGAG. It codes for CASSELSGSGYE. The entire CDR3 protein reads CASSELSGSGYEQYF.

A note on this clone: Read data end 3 residues before the CDR3 end; the end is taken from the germline J gene. The chain has TRBV6-1 and TRBJ1-1; 9 bases fit TRBD1. The V gene end was trimmed by 4 bases and the J gene end by 7 bases; junction bases not matched to a gene: 10. The germline CDR1 and CDR2 sequences are MNHNS and SASEGT. This CDR3 is built from 15 residues. The CDR3 sequence is CASSAPGQGVGEAFF. The part of the CDR3 DNA that was read is TGTGCCAGCAGTGCCCCGGGACAGGGTGTAGGTGAA.

Remarks on this clone: Read sequence stops 3 residues before the CDR3 end, and the germline J gene provides the missing end. The rearrangement joins TRBV27 to TRBJ2-7; D call uncertain. The germline V gene encodes CDR1 MNHEY and CDR2 SMNVEV (reference sequence). Trimming pared 6 bases from V and 0 bases from J, leaving 18 bases between. The CDR3 spans 16 residues. The CDR3 sequence is CASRIKTQGSSYEQYF. CDR3 DNA (partial): TGTGCCAGCAGAATTAAAACCCAAGGGTCCTCCTACGAG.

With regard to this clone: The DNA ends 3 residues before the CDR3 does, and the rest of the CDR3 is filled in from the germline J gene. V and J are TRBV12-3 or TRBV12-4 and TRBJ1-5; TRBD1 matches 9 bases. V shed 5 bases, J shed 6 bases, and the junction held 8 bases outside the gene matches. The CDR3 loop spans 15 amino acids. The CDR3 loop is CASSAGTGIGQPQHF. The part of the CDR3 DNA that was read is TGTGCCAGCAGTGCCGGGACAGGGATCGGTCAGCCC.

Regarding this clone: The CDR3 end lies 3 residues beyond the end of the read and is filled in from the germline J gene. The chain uses TRBV12-3 or TRBV12-4 and TRBJ1-1, with D perhaps matching TRBD1 (6 bases). The CDR3 length is 14 residues. The germline V and J ends were trimmed by 8 bases and 0 bases, with 13 bases remaining between them. Incomplete CDR3 DNA: TGTGCCAGCGCCCTGACAGGACTGAACACTGAA. Protein sequence: CASALTGLNTE. The whole CDR3 protein reads CASALTGLNTEAFF.

According to its frequency, this clone is medium-sized. This chain's CDR3 is CSATQGLDTQYF. The part of the CDR3 DNA that was read is TGCAGTGCTACGCAGGGTTTGGATACG. The chain has TRBV20-1 and TRBJ2-3; perhaps TRBD1 as D (5 bases). The read falls 3 residues short of the CDR3 end, and the missing part is taken from the germline J gene. Trimming stripped 4 bases from V and 6 bases from J, with 11 bases between. This CDR3 region has 12 residues. CDR1 DFQATT and CDR2 SNEGSKA come from the germline V gene (reference sequence).

This CDR3 reads CASSSGGDSRALNYGYTF. CDR3 DNA, as far as it was read: TGTGCCAGCTCATCCGGCGGGGACTCGCGGGCCCTAAACTATGGC. The chain has TRBV18 and TRBJ1-2, with a tentative D call TRBD1 (5 bases). The CDR3 end falls 3 residues outside the read, so it is completed with the germline J gene. V was shortened by 5 bases and J by 2 bases, with 24 bases between the two germline ends. The germline V gene encodes CDR1 KGHSH and CDR2 LQKENI. This CDR3 spans 18 amino acids.

This CDR3 reads CASSLGGGQQKTQYF. The covered CDR3 bases are TGCGCCAGCAGCCTCGGCGGGGGGCAGCAAAAGACG. The J gene is TRBJ2-3, the V gene TRBV4-1; the match to TRBD2 covers 8 bases. The CDR3 is cut off 3 residues early in the read; its end comes from the germline J gene. Germline CDR1 MGHRA, CDR2 YSYEKL. The CDR3 covers 15 residues.

Concerning this clone itself: The observed sequence ends 3 residues before the CDR3 terminus, with the missing tail filled in from the germline J gene. The genes are TRBV28 and TRBJ2-7, with D tentatively TRBD1 (6 bases). V lost 8 bases and J lost 4, with 21 bases in between. CDR1 and CDR2 from the germline V gene are MDHEN and SYDVKM. The CDR3 length is 15 residues. The CDR3 region is CASSPHRDIRYEQYF. CDR3 DNA (partial): TGTGCCAGCTCACCACACCGGGACATAAGGTACGAG.

On this clone itself: The read ends 3 residues early relative to the CDR3; the germline J gene fills the gap. This chain joins TRBV5-1 and TRBJ2-1; D possibly corresponds to TRBD2 (6 bases). V was shortened by 0 bases and J by 3 bases, with 10 bases between the two germline ends. The CDR3 runs 15 residues. Germline assignment: CDR1 SGHRS and CDR2 YFSETQ. CDR3 bases read: TGCGCCAGCAGCTTGGGCGGGGTGCTCTACAATGAG. It yields the protein CASSLGGVLYNE. From start to end, the CDR3 is CASSLGGVLYNEQFF.

Regarding this clone: From the germline J gene comes the end of the CDR3, since the read stops 3 residues before it. The J gene is TRBJ1-2, the V gene TRBV7-6; TRBD1 matches 9 bases. The CDR3 totals 15 residues. CDR1 is SGHVS and CDR2 is FNYEAQ in the germline V gene. The CDR3 reads CASSPPTGQGDGYTF. The CDR3 bases that were read are TGTGCCAGCAGCCCACCCACGGGACAGGGAGACGGC.

Details on this clone: The junction does not match germline at one end; this may be a read error. The CDR3 end falls 3 residues outside the read, so it is completed with the germline J gene. Other DNA sequences in the sample encode the same CDR3. The chain joins TRBV6-2 or TRBV6-3 to TRBJ1-3; D possibly corresponds to TRBD1 (6 bases). Germline CDR1 MNHEY, CDR2 SVGEGT. The CDR3 totals 14 residues. CDR3 DNA (partial): TGTGCCAGCGGAAAAGGACAGACTGGAAACACG. Residues: CASGKGQTGNT. The whole CDR3 sequence reads CASGKGQTGNTIYF.

In regard to this clone: The read terminates 3 residues before the CDR3 end, so the remaining end is supplied by the germline J gene. The genes are TRBV2 and TRBJ1-1, with 9 nucleotides matching TRBD1. The CDR3 loop spans 13 amino acids. J gave up 5 bases and V 6 bases, and 4 bases lay outside the gene matches. Germline loops: CDR1 SNHLY, CDR2 FYNNEI. CDR3 protein: CASRGQGGTEAFF. Incomplete CDR3 DNA: TGTGCCAGCAGGGGACAGGGAGGGACTGAA.

The CDR3 here is CASSSPGLAGYNEQFF. Incomplete CDR3 DNA: TGTGCCAGCAGCTCCCCCGGGTTAGCGGGGTACAATGAG. The chain couples TRBV7-3 to TRBJ2-1; 8 bases are a match to TRBD2. The read halts 3 residues ahead of the CDR3 end, with the missing end drawn from the germline J gene. CDR3 length: 16 residues. The trim removed 4 bases at V and 4 bases at J, leaving 9 bases unmatched. CDR1 SGHTA and CDR2 FQGTGA come from the germline V gene.

As to this clone: The read stops 3 residues short of the end of the CDR3; the missing end is completed from the germline J gene. V is TRBV7-3 and J is TRBJ2-1, with a tentative D call TRBD2 (6 bases). Germline CDR1 and CDR2: SGHTA and FQGTGA. The CDR3 has 12 residues. V was cut by 0 bases and J by 9 bases, with 6 bases left in between. CDR3 DNA, as far as it was read: TGTGCCAGCAGCTTAACGGAGGGTGAG. It specifies CASSLTEGE. The full CDR3 protein reads CASSLTEGEQFF. The full variable domain, in which reference TRBV7-3 and TRBJ2-1 provide the parts outside the CDR3, is GAGVSQTPSNKVTEKGKYVELRCDPISGHTALYWYRQSLGQGPEFLIYFQGTGAADDSGLPNDRFFAVRPEGSVSTLKIQRTERGDSAVYLCASSLTEGEQFFGPGTRLTVL.

About this clone itself: At the DNA level, this CDR3 is encoded by other sequences in the same sample as well. The covered CDR3 bases are TGCGCCAGCAGGTTAGGACTAGCAGCAACCACAGATACG. It specifies CASRLGLAATTDT. Given in full, the CDR3 is CASRLGLAATTDTQYF. V usage is TRBV5-1 and J usage is TRBJ2-3; 8 nucleotides align to TRBD2. The read comes to an end 3 residues before the CDR3 does, leaving the germline J gene to fill in the end. V gave up 5 bases and J gave up 2 bases; unmatched junction bases: 10. The CDR3 totals 16 residues. Germline CDR1 SGHRS, CDR2 YFSETQ.

Points on this clone: One end of the junction varies from germline; a read error may be responsible. The missing CDR3 end, 3 residues past where the read stops, is filled in from the germline J gene. This chain joins TRBV4-2 and TRBJ1-2; 9 bases map to TRBD1. The CDR3 consists of 16 residues. Germline CDR1 reads LGHNA; CDR2 reads YNFKEQ. The CDR3: CASSQGTGQGTGGYTF. The part of the CDR3 DNA that was read is TGCGCCAGCAGCCAAGGAACGGGACAGGGAACGGGGGGC.

Note on this clone: From the germline J gene comes the end of the CDR3, since the read stops 3 residues before it. The rearrangement uses TRBV19 and TRBJ2-3; D is perhaps TRBD1 (5 bases). The CDR3 loop spans 13 amino acids. Germline CDR1 and CDR2: LNHDA and SQIVND (reference sequence). CDR3 loop: CASSRQYQETQYF. The part of the CDR3 DNA that was read is TGTGCCAGTAGTCGACAGTACCAAGAGACG.

The covered CDR3 bases are TGTGCCAGAAGCTTGGATGGAGGGGGACAGGGAGTCGAAGATACG. Protein: CARSLDGGGQGVEDT. In full, the CDR3 is CARSLDGGGQGVEDTQYF. The chain carries TRBV5-3 and TRBJ2-3; 9 nucleotides align to TRBD1. Sequencing ends 3 residues short of the CDR3 end; the germline J gene provides the rest. TRBV5-3 belongs to the ORF category, with a function that is uncertain. This CDR3 contains 18 residues. V was clipped by 0 bases and J by 5 bases; unmatched bases: 13.

As concerns this clone: The read is 3 residues too short to cover the CDR3 end, so that end is filled in from the germline J gene. The chain carries TRBV20-1 and TRBJ1-2; D possibly corresponds to TRBD1 (6 bases). The CDR3 contains 14 residues. From germline, CDR1 is DFQATT and CDR2 SNEGSKA (reference sequence). The DNA read from the CDR3 is TGCAGTGCCACTTCAAGGGGGATCGGGTACGAG. Amino acid sequence: CSATSRGIGYE. The whole CDR3 sequence is CSATSRGIGYEYTF.

Concerning this clone: The read terminates 3 residues before the CDR3 end, so the remaining end is supplied by the germline J gene. This chain joins TRBV19 and TRBJ1-1; D uncertain. Germline lookup yields CDR1 LNHDA and CDR2 SQIVND (reference sequence). This CDR3 comprises 11 residues. V lost 7 bases and J lost 7, with 10 bases in between. The CDR3 here is CASTPGLEAFF. The sequenced CDR3 bases are TGTGCCAGTACCCCAGGTCTTGAA.

About this clone: Read coverage stops 3 residues before the CDR3 terminus; the germline J gene supplies the remainder. The chain combines TRBV19 with TRBJ1-4, with D perhaps TRBD1 (5 bases). CDR3 length: 16 residues. Germline V gene lookup returns CDR1 LNHDA and CDR2 SQIVND (reference sequence). Trimming removed 3 bases from V and 8 bases from J, with 19 bases in between. The DNA read from the CDR3 is TGTGCCAGTAGTATTAGTCGATCAGGGTTTGGAGAAAAA. This translates into CASSISRSGFGEK. The CDR3 as a whole reads CASSISRSGFGEKLFF.

A word on this clone: The CDR3 end falls 3 residues outside the read, so it is completed with the germline J gene. The gene calls are TRBV7-9 and TRBJ1-6, with 8 bases that match TRBD1. This CDR3 spans 15 amino acids. In germline, CDR1 is SEHNR, CDR2 FQNEAQ (reference sequence). CDR3 sequence: CASSRDRDRSLTLHF. Incomplete CDR3 DNA: TGTGCCAGCAGCCGGGACCGGGACAGGAGTCTAACC.